The 21 T cell receptor beta chains given below trace back to one sample, sequenced in a study of shared T cell receptors in the human thymus. The method was immunoSEQ multiplex PCR; TCRdb's version includes in-frame clones alone and lacks a portion of them. This table has 650,000 to 950,000 clones, 70% to 90% appearing once. This same sample was also part of a study on human thymus T cells.

Sequenced input: thymocytes. These receptors all come from a girl under three years old with a congenital heart defect.

The V call is TRBV9, the J call TRBJ1-2, with D maybe TRBD1 (6 bases). CDR3 length equals 19 residues. Germline assignment: CDR1 SGDLS and CDR2 YYNGEE. The V gene lost 4 bases and the J gene lost 0 bases, with 25 bases spanning the gap. CDR3 in DNA: TGTGCCAGCAGCCCTCCAAGGGGGGGCAGGGGACCCTCTAACTATGGCTACACCTTC. Protein product: CASSPPRGGRGPSNYGYTF. The full variable domain, its missing parts supplied by reference TRBV9 and TRBJ1-2, is DSGVTQTPKHLITATGQRVTLRCSPRSGDLSVYWYQQSLDQGLQFLIQYYNGEERAKGNILERFSAQQFPDLHSELNLSSLELGDSALYFCASSPPRGGRGPSNYGYTFGSGTRLTVV.

The chain joins TRBV7-6 to TRBJ1-5; D is unclear. Germline V CDR1 and CDR2: SGHVS, FNYEAQ. The ends were cut back, 1 base at V and 0 bases at J, with 10 bases in the middle. The length of the CDR3 is 16 residues. CDR3 in amino acids: CASSLGMANSNQPQHF. In DNA form, the CDR3 reads TGTGCCAGCAGCTTAGGTATGGCAAATAGCAATCAGCCCCAGCATTTT.

The chain joins TRBV28 to TRBJ2-1; D is possibly TRBD1 (5 bases). CDR3 length equals 16 residues. Germline loops: CDR1 MDHEN, CDR2 SYDVKM. V gave up 2 bases and J gave up 6 bases, with 17 bases separating them. Here the CDR3 DNA reads TGTGCCAGCAGTTTAGAGCTTTTGGTAGGGGCCAATGAGCAGTTCTTC. It specifies CASSLELLVGANEQFF.

This chain uses TRBV18 with TRBJ1-2; perhaps TRBD1 as D (5 bases). The CDR3 loop spans 14 amino acids. Germline assignment: CDR1 KGHSH and CDR2 LQKENI. The V and J ends lost 6 bases and 8 bases respectively, with 19 bases between them. CDR3 bases: TGTGCCAGCTCGCGGGACCTTCCCGAGGGAGGCTACACCTTC. This encodes CASSRDLPEGGYTF.

The J gene is TRBJ1-3, the V gene TRBV4-2; the match to TRBD1 covers 7 bases. Germline V gene data show CDR1 as LGHNA and CDR2 as YNFKEQ. J lost 2 bases, V lost 0 bases, and 1 base had no gene match. CDR3 length: 15 amino acids. The CDR3 sequence: CASSQDRGPGNTIYF. The DNA for the CDR3 is TGTGCCAGCAGCCAAGATAGGGGGCCTGGAAACACCATATATTTT.

A single count supports this clone. This chain links TRBV28 with TRBJ1-1; 8 nucleotides line up with TRBD1. The junction had 11 bases not matched to a gene; V was cut back by 2 bases and J by 3 bases. The CDR3 length is 17 residues. Germline loops: CDR1 MDHEN, CDR2 SYDVKM. In nucleotides, the CDR3 is TGTGCCAGCAGTTTAGTACAGGGGGGGCTAGGGCACACTGAAGCTTTCTTT. Its translation: CASSLVQGGLGHTEAFF.

The chain carries TRBV10-3 and TRBJ2-7; 9 bases agree with TRBD1. The CDR3 totals 14 residues. Trimming at V came to 11 bases and at J to 6 bases, leaving 14 bases not matched to a gene. CDR1 and CDR2 from the germline V gene are ENHRY and SYGVKD. This CDR3 is CASTRGDRVCEQYF. CDR3 coding DNA: TGTGCCTCCACCAGAGGGGACAGGGTGTGCGAGCAGTACTTC.

The chain has TRBV9 and TRBJ1-1; TRBD1 is a possible D gene (5 bases). Germline V gene sequence: CDR1 SGDLS, CDR2 YYNGEE. The CDR3 spans 17 residues. Trimming removed 3 bases at V and 5 bases at J, with 23 bases between. The CDR3 here is CASSGRVGLGSTTEAFF. The CDR3 region has the DNA TGTGCCAGCAGCGGCAGGGTTGGCTTGGGTTCAACAACTGAAGCTTTCTTT.

J is TRBJ1-1 and V is TRBV1; TRBD1 reflects the table's D call only, with no check against the DNA. TRBV1 is marked as a pseudogene. The CDR3 is 17 residues long. DNA of the CDR3: TGCACCAGCAGCATTGTGGAATTTGGACAGCCGAACACTGAAGCTTTCTTT. Translated, it gives CTSSIVEFGQPNTEAFF.

V and J are TRBV27 and TRBJ2-7; weak D call: TRBD2 (6 bases). Germline loops: CDR1 MNHEY, CDR2 SMNVEV (reference sequence). V was pared by 7 bases and J by 6 bases, with 22 bases between. CDR3 size: 15 residues. DNA for the CDR3: TGTGCCAGCACCCCTCCGGGGTGCGGGGACTCCGAGCAGTACTTC. This sequence encodes CASTPPGCGDSEQYF.

The rearrangement joins TRBV19 to TRBJ1-2; the D gene is possibly TRBD1 (6 bases). With 3 bases removed from V and 2 bases from J, the gap between germline ends came to 10 bases. Per germline, CDR1 LNHDA and CDR2 SQIVND (reference sequence). This CDR3 contains 14 residues. The CDR3 protein is CASSMDRGNYGYTF. The CDR3 DNA reads as TGTGCCAGTAGTATGGACAGAGGGAACTATGGCTACACCTTC.

This clone was recorded a few times. The chain is built from TRBV4-1 and TRBJ1-6, with D perhaps TRBD1 (6 bases). Between the trimmed V and J ends, which lost 1 base and 7 bases, there was a span of 17 bases. CDR1 is MGHRA and CDR2 is YSYEKL in the germline V gene. The CDR3 spans 17 residues. CDR3 nucleotide sequence: TGCGCCAGCAGCCAAGGGACAGCAAGGCGCAAAAATTCACCCCTCCACTTT. This encodes CASSQGTARRKNSPLHF.

V usage is TRBV28 and J usage is TRBJ1-5; 7 bases agree with TRBD1. The CDR3 extends over 13 amino acids. The V and J ends lost 10 bases and 1 base, in that order; junction bases with no gene match: 4. Germline V gene data show CDR1 as MDHEN and CDR2 as SYDVKM. The CDR3 DNA is TGTGCCACGTCGACAGGGAGCAATCAGCCCCAGCATTTT. Amino acid sequence: CATSTGSNQPQHF.

This clone was picked up a small number of times. This chain joins TRBV9 and TRBJ2-5; a weak D match, TRBD1 (6 bases). CDR1 is SGDLS and CDR2 is YYNGEE in the germline V gene. The CDR3 contains 16 residues. Between the trimmed V and J ends, which lost 3 bases and 1 base, there was a span of 16 bases. Written as DNA, the CDR3 is TGTGCCAGCAGCGAGGGGGACAAAGCCCCCCAAGAGACCCAGTACTTC. Translating it yields CASSEGDKAPQETQYF.

CDR3 nucleotides: TGTGCCAGCAGTTTGGGGGACAGCGCTTATGGCTACACCTTC. Translation: CASSLGDSAYGYTF. J is TRBJ1-2 and V is TRBV28; 7 nucleotides agree with TRBD1. Trimming removed 3 bases from V and 5 bases from J; junction bases left unmatched: 6. Germline-derived CDR1 and CDR2 are MDHEN and SYDVKM. The CDR3 is 14 residues long.

The J gene is TRBJ1-4, the V gene TRBV6-5; 10 positions match TRBD1. V lost 2 bases and J lost 7; bases outside the gene matches: 7. The CDR3 is 16 residues long. From germline, CDR1 is MNHEY and CDR2 SVGAGI. CDR3 residues: CASSYDRQGAIEKLFF. DNA of the CDR3: TGTGCCAGCAGTTACGATCGACAGGGGGCGATTGAAAAACTGTTTTTT.

The chain employs TRBV10-3 and TRBJ2-1; 15 bases are a match to TRBD2. The trim removed 6 bases at V and 4 bases at J, leaving 4 bases unmatched. The CDR3 is made up of 16 amino acids. From germline, CDR1 is ENHRY and CDR2 SYGVKD. CDR3 DNA: TGTGCCATCAGCGGGACTAGCGGGGGGCGTTACAATGAGCAGTTCTTC. Its protein is CAISGTSGGRYNEQFF.

This sequence joins TRBV7-9 and TRBJ1-1; the D is unclear. Germline loops: CDR1 SEHNR, CDR2 FQNEAQ (reference sequence). Trimming took 7 bases from V and 5 from J, leaving 11 bases between them. CDR3 length: 12 amino acids. In DNA, the CDR3 is TGTGCCAGCAACCCGTGGAGAACTGAAGCTTTCTTT. Amino acid sequence: CASNPWRTEAFF.

This clone was recorded once. DNA of the CDR3: TGCGCCAGCAGCTTCGAGGGCGACAACCGCTCGAGCTCCTACGAGCAGTACTTC. Protein product: CASSFEGDNRSSSYEQYF. The chain uses TRBV5-1 and TRBJ2-7; D may be TRBD2 (5 bases). This CDR3 has 18 residues. Trimming took 2 bases from V and 0 from J, leaving 21 bases between them. Germline V gene sequence: CDR1 SGHRS, CDR2 YFSETQ.

V usage is TRBV13 and J usage is TRBJ2-5; D not certain. V was clipped by 5 bases and J by 4 bases, with 11 bases between them. The length of the CDR3 is 13 residues. Germline V gene data show CDR1 as PRHDT and CDR2 as FYEKMQ (reference sequence). The CDR3 spells CASSTSQLETQYF. CDR3 bases: TGTGCCAGCAGCACATCCCAATTAGAGACCCAGTACTTC.

The rearrangement joins TRBV10-3 to TRBJ2-1, with 13 bases fitting TRBD2. Unmatched junction bases numbered 5, after V lost 6 bases and J lost 6 bases. CDR1 and CDR2 (germline): ENHRY, SYGVKD. This CDR3 contains 15 residues. CDR3 bases: TGTGCCATCAGGTCCGGGACTAGCGGGGTCAATGAGCAGTTCTTC. Amino acids: CAIRSGTSGVNEQFF.